The next 2 T cell receptor beta chains were all read from a single sample in a study of molecular identifiers for immune sequencing clone quantification. A single record per CDR3 protein comes from TCRdb applying MiXCR to the PCR reads. The sample consists of 60,000 to 75,000 distinct CDR3 sequences, about a fifth of them appearing once. The sequencing sample was made of naive CD8+ T cells from blood, with Jurkat cell RNA spiked in. Stated subset: FACS-sorted CD8+CD4-CCR7+CD45RA+ naive T cells. Receptors were obtained from a human donor in good health. Some libraries in this study had Jurkat cell RNA spiked in.

At least ten counts were recorded for this clonotype. J is TRBJ2-3 and V is TRBV6-5, with no clear D. The CDR3 spans 13 residues. Trimming stripped 0 bases from V and 0 bases from J, with 1 base between. CDR1 MNHEY and CDR2 SVGAGI come from the germline V gene. CDR3 DNA sequence: TGTGCCAGCAGTTACTCGAGCACAGATACGCAGTATTTT. Protein sequence: CASSYSSTDTQYF.

This clonotype showed up just a few times. V gene TRBV7-6 combines with J gene TRBJ2-7; 9 positions agree with TRBD2. This CDR3 is built from 17 residues. Per germline, CDR1 SGHVS and CDR2 FNYEAQ. V trimming: 2 bases; J trimming: 7 bases; junction bases outside the gene matches: 15. The CDR3 reads CASSLTGVREGLGEQYF. CDR3 in DNA: TGTGCCAGCAGCTTAACAGGGGTGCGGGAGGGCCTCGGGGAGCAGTACTTC.